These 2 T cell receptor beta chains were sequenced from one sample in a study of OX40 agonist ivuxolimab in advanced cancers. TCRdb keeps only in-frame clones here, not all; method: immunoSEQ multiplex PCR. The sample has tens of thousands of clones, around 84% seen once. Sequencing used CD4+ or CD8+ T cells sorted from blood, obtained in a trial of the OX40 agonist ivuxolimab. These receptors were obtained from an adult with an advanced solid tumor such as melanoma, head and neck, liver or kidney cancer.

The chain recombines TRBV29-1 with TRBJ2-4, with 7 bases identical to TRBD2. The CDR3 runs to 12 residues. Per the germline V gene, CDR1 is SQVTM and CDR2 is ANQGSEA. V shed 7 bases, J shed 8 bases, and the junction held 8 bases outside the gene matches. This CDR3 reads CSAGGRGDIQYF. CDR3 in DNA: TGCAGCGCGGGGGGTCGAGGGGACATTCAGTACTTC.

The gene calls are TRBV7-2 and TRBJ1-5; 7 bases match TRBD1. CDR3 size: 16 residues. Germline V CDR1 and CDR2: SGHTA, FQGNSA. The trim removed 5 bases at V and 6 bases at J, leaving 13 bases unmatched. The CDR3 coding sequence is TGTGCCAGCAGCCAGAATGCAGGGGGAGGTCTTCAGCCCCAGCATTTT. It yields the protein CASSQNAGGGLQPQHF.